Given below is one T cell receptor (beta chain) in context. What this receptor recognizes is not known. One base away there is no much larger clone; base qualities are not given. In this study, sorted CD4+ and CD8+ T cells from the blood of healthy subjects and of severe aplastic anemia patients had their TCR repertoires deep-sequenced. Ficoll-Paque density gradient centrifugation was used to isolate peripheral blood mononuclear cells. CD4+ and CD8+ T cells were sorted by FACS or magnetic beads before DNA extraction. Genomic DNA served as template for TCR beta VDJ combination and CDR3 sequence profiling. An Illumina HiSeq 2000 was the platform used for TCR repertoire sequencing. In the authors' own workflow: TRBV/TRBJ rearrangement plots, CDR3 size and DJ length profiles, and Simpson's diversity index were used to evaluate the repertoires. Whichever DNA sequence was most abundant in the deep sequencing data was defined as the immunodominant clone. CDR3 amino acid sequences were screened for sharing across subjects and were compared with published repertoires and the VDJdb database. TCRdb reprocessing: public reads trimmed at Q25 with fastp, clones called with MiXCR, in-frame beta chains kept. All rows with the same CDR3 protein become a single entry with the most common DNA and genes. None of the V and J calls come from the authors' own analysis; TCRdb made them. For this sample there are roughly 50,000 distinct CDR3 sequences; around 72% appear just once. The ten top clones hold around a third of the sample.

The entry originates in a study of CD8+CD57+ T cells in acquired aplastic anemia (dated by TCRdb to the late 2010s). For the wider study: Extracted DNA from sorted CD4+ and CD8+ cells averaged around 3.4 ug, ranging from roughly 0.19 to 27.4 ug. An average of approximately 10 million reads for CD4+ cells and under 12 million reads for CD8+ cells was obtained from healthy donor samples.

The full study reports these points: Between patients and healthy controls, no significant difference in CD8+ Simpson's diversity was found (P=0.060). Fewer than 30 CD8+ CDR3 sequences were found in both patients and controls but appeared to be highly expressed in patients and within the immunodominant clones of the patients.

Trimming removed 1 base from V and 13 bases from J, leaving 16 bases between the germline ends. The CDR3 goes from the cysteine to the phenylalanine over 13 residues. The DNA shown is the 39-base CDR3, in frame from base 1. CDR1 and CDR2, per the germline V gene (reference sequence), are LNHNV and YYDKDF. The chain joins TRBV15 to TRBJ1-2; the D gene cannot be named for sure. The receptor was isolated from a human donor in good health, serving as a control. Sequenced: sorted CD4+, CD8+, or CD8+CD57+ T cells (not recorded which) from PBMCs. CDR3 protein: CATSRVLGPPFTF. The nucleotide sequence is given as TGTGCCACCAGCAGAGTTCTAGGTCCCCCTTTCACCTTC. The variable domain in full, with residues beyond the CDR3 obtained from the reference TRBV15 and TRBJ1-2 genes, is DAMVIQNPRYQVTQFGKPVTLSCSQTLNHNVMYWYQQKSSQAPKLLFHYYDKDFNNEADTPDNFQSRRPNTSFCFLDIRSPGLGDTAMYLCATSRVLGPPFTFGSGTRLTVV.